Below, one TCR beta chain is given with its context. These data come from a study of shared clonotypes between healthy human individuals. Sequencing was performed with immunoSEQ multiplex PCR; in TCRdb, only in-frame clones are kept and a portion is missing. Of about 1.1 million clones listed, roughly 74% are singletons. Sequencing input: memory CD4+ T cells from PBMCs. Subset here: CD45RA-negative fraction. This clonotype was obtained from a man between 18 and 29 years old in good health. Some clones in this sample may be carry-over from other donors' samples.

CDR3 DNA: TGTGCCAGCAGTCCCCCCCCTACAAGGCGGCATCAGCCCCAGCATTTT. It codes for CASSPPPTRRHQPQHF. The rearrangement joins TRBV28 to TRBJ1-5, with no clear D. The CDR3 length is 16 residues. Trimming shortened V by 5 bases and J by 5 bases, and 19 bases separated the two germline ends. From germline, CDR1 is MDHEN and CDR2 SYDVKM.